The 16 T cell receptor beta chains listed next were all sequenced from one sample in a study of T cell responses to AZD1222 COVID-19 vaccine. Only in-frame clones appear in the TCRdb table, and some are missing; sequencing was by immunoSEQ multiplex PCR. The sample carries about 150,000 clones, 90% to 95% recorded once. The sequencing used peripheral blood, collected on day 0 of AZD1222 vaccination. The receptors shown here come from an adult in good health.

The V call is TRBV12-3 or TRBV12-4, the J call TRBJ1-1; no reliable D call. Trimming removed 1 base at V and 8 bases at J, with 11 bases between. The CDR3 consists of 13 residues. CDR3 in amino acids: CASSLDRREEAFF. The DNA for the CDR3 is TGTGCCAGCAGTTTAGATCGAAGGGAGGAAGCTTTCTTT.

This chain links TRBV11-2 with TRBJ2-5; 8 positions agree with TRBD2. CDR1 SGHAT and CDR2 FQNNGV come from the germline V gene. The CDR3 has 16 amino acids. V dropped 5 bases and J dropped 7; count of bases not matched to a gene: 15. CDR3 residues: CASSRTRLAGIWTQYF. The CDR3 bases are TGTGCCAGCAGCCGCACCCGGCTAGCGGGTATATGGACCCAGTACTTC.

The chain has TRBV28 and TRBJ1-5, with D perhaps TRBD1 (5 bases). Looked up from germline, CDR1 is MDHEN and CDR2 is SYDVKM. CDR3 length equals 13 residues. The V end was cut by 3 bases, the J end by 7 bases, with 10 bases between. The CDR3 sequence is CASSFTGSQPQHF. The CDR3 nucleotides are TGTGCCAGCAGTTTCACAGGTTCCCAGCCCCAGCATTTT.

This chain links TRBV10-3 with TRBJ1-4; TRBD1 matches 7 bases. The V gene's germline CDR1 is ENHRY and CDR2 SYGVKD. Trimming removed 5 bases from V and 3 bases from J; junction bases left unmatched: 6. This CDR3 region has 15 residues. The CDR3 DNA reads as TGTGCCATCAGTTCCGACAGGGCTCCTAATGAAAAACTGTTTTTT. Its translation is CAISSDRAPNEKLFF.

J is TRBJ1-1 and V is TRBV10-2; D is possibly TRBD1 (6 bases). Germline CDR1 and CDR2: WSHSY and SAAADI. This CDR3 has 15 residues. V was pared by 3 bases and J by 0 bases, with 11 bases between. The CDR3 nucleotides are TGCGCCAGCAGTGATACCAGGGGTTTGAACACTGAAGCTTTCTTT. It is translated as CASSDTRGLNTEAFF.

V usage is TRBV4-2 and J usage is TRBJ2-2, with D perhaps TRBD1 (6 bases). This CDR3 comprises 14 residues. V lost 6 bases and J 3 bases, leaving 11 bases between the germline ends. In germline, CDR1 is LGHNA, CDR2 YNFKEQ. The CDR3 sequence is CASSLYRDTGELFF. The DNA for the CDR3 is TGTGCCAGCAGTCTTTACAGGGACACCGGGGAGCTGTTTTTT.

This sequence joins TRBV29-1 and TRBJ2-2; D gene unclear. The V and J ends lost 5 bases and 4 bases respectively, with 14 bases between them. This CDR3 is 14 amino acids long. Germline-derived CDR1 and CDR2 are SQVTM and ANQGSEA. The CDR3, as DNA: TGCAGCGTTTATAGACGATCGGGCACCGGGGAGCTGTTTTTT. The encoded protein is CSVYRRSGTGELFF.

The chain uses TRBV28 and TRBJ1-2; D gene unclear. V was cut by 0 bases and J by 2 bases, with 7 bases left in between. Germline CDR1 is MDHEN and CDR2 is SYDVKM. The CDR3 spans 14 residues. The chain's CDR3 is CASSLWQANYGYTF. CDR3 nucleotide sequence: TGTGCCAGCAGTTTATGGCAGGCGAACTATGGCTACACCTTC.

The V call is TRBV5-1, the J call TRBJ1-3; D uncertain. V was cut by 0 bases and J by 4 bases, with 8 bases left in between. The CDR3 covers 14 residues. Germline loops: CDR1 SGHRS, CDR2 YFSETQ. The CDR3 DNA reads as TGCGCCAGCAGCTTGGATGGCTTCGGAAACACCATATATTTT. This encodes CASSLDGFGNTIYF.

This rearrangement joins TRBV4-1 to TRBJ2-1, with 10 bases matching TRBD1. Germline loops: CDR1 MGHRA, CDR2 YSYEKL. This CDR3 contains 15 residues. V was pared by 4 bases and J by 4 bases, with 4 bases of the junction left unmatched. The CDR3 DNA reads TGCGCCAGCAGCCGGGACAGGGGTCCGTACAATGAGCAGTTCTTC. Translating it yields CASSRDRGPYNEQFF.

J is TRBJ1-1 and V is TRBV3-1 (or the pseudogene TRBV3-2); no definite D call. The germline CDR1 and CDR2 sequences are LGHDT and YNNKEL (reference sequence). The V end lost 3 bases, the J end lost 0 bases, and 8 bases lay between the germline ends. There are 14 residues in the CDR3. The CDR3 sequence: CASSHGGLNTEAFF. In nucleotides, the CDR3 is TGTGCCAGCAGCCACGGAGGTTTGAACACTGAAGCTTTCTTT.

The chain carries TRBV19 and TRBJ1-1; 8 positions match TRBD1. Germline V gene data show CDR1 as LNHDA and CDR2 as SQIVND (reference sequence). V dropped 1 base and J dropped 6; count of bases not matched to a gene: 4. The CDR3 has 14 amino acids. In DNA form, the CDR3 reads TGTGCCAGTAGTATAGGAGGACAGGGTTCTGAAGCTTTCTTT. It specifies CASSIGGQGSEAFF.

The chain is built from TRBV27 and TRBJ1-5, with no clear D. The CDR3 consists of 13 residues. V lost 4 bases and J 3 bases, leaving 7 bases between the germline ends. Germline CDR1 and CDR2: MNHEY and SMNVEV (reference sequence). CDR3 DNA sequence: TGTGCCAGCAGTTGGACCGCCAATCAGCCCCAGCATTTT. Translating it yields CASSWTANQPQHF.

The count of this clone is one. The rearrangement links TRBV28 to TRBJ2-1; 11 nucleotides align to TRBD2. Germline CDR1 is MDHEN and CDR2 is SYDVKM. V gave up 5 bases and J gave up 4 bases; unmatched junction bases: 1. The CDR3 length is 14 residues. CDR3: CASSRLAGYNEQFF. The CDR3 DNA reads TGTGCCAGCAGTCGACTAGCGGGGTACAATGAGCAGTTCTTC.

The chain is built from TRBV7-9 and TRBJ1-1, with unresolved D. This CDR3 has 12 residues. V dropped 4 bases and J dropped 1 base, with 4 bases sitting between them. Germline CDR1 SEHNR, CDR2 FQNEAQ (reference sequence). CDR3 coding DNA: TGTGCCAGCAGCTCCGCGAACACTGAAGCTTTCTTT. It codes for CASSSANTEAFF.

The chain carries TRBV28 and TRBJ1-2; TRBD1 agrees at 10 bases. This CDR3 has 16 residues. The trim removed 7 bases at V and 8 bases at J, leaving 16 bases unmatched. Germline V gene lookup returns CDR1 MDHEN and CDR2 SYDVKM. CDR3 DNA sequence: TGTGCCAGCACGTCAGGGACAGGGGTATCATCGGGAGGCTACACCTTC. Its translation is CASTSGTGVSSGGYTF.